This passage covers 31 T cell receptor beta chains from one sample sequenced in a study of beta chain features in type 1 diabetes. Since all of the isolated RNA was reverse transcribed, expressed TCRB transcripts were what got sequenced. TCRdb keeps only in-frame clones here, not all; method: immunoSEQ multiplex PCR. The sample includes 300,000 to 350,000 clones, roughly 8% of them seen just once. Input material: central memory CD4+ T cells from blood. These receptors were obtained from a woman in her late teens or twenties in good health.

The chain joins TRBV7-9 to TRBJ1-1; 10 positions match TRBD1. The V gene end was trimmed by 8 bases and the J gene end by 1 base; junction bases not matched to a gene: 7. Germline CDR1 reads SEHNR; CDR2 reads FQNEAQ (reference sequence). This CDR3 contains 15 residues. This CDR3 is CASRSGTGANTEAFF. As DNA, the CDR3 is TGTGCCAGCCGGTCCGGGACAGGGGCGAACACTGAAGCTTTCTTT.

A few counts support this clone. This chain uses TRBV10-3 with TRBJ2-1, with 11 bases lining up with TRBD2. The CDR3 sequence is 13 residues long. In germline, CDR1 is ENHRY, CDR2 SYGVKD. Trimming removed 10 bases from V and 6 bases from J; junction bases left unmatched: 5. CDR3 residues: CATTLAGGNEQFF. The DNA of the CDR3 is TGTGCCACGACCCTAGCGGGAGGCAATGAGCAGTTCTTC.

This clone showed up just a few times. The rearrangement uses TRBV7-9 and TRBJ1-1, with D possibly matching TRBD1 (6 bases). The CDR3 has 16 residues. The germline V gene has CDR1 SEHNR and CDR2 FQNEAQ (reference sequence). The V gene lost 2 bases and the J gene lost 5 bases, with 18 bases spanning the gap. CDR3 in amino acids: CASSLRPSTGTTEAFF. The CDR3 bases are TGTGCCAGCAGCTTACGCCCGAGCACAGGGACGACTGAAGCTTTCTTT.

CDR3 region: CASSTGIRTETQYF. The CDR3 DNA is TGTGCCAGCAGTACAGGGATCAGGACGGAGACCCAGTACTTC. The rearrangement links TRBV6-6 to TRBJ2-5; a possible D gene is TRBD1 (6 bases). Between the trimmed V and J ends, which lost 5 bases and 5 bases, there was a span of 15 bases. The CDR3 consists of 14 residues. Germline CDR1 reads MNHNY; CDR2 reads SVGAGI (reference sequence).

The chain recombines TRBV7-9 with TRBJ2-1, with D perhaps matching TRBD1 (5 bases). This CDR3 is built from 14 residues. The germline V gene encodes CDR1 SEHNR and CDR2 FQNEAQ (reference sequence). V was shortened by 3 bases and J by 8 bases, with 14 bases between the two germline ends. CDR3 sequence (DNA): TGTGCCAGCAGCTTGGGCCAGGGCACCGATGAGCAGTTCTTC. This encodes CASSLGQGTDEQFF.

This clone was found many times. This chain joins TRBV2 and TRBJ1-5; D uncertain. Germline V gene lookup returns CDR1 SNHLY and CDR2 FYNNEI. CDR3 length equals 12 residues. Trimming took 3 bases from V and 6 from J, leaving 6 bases between them. CDR3 in amino acids: CASSDRGQPQHF. CDR3 coding DNA: TGTGCCAGCAGTGATCGGGGTCAGCCCCAGCATTTT. Filled out from reference TRBV2 and TRBJ1-5, the complete variable domain reads EPEVTQTPSHQVTQMGQEVILRCVPISNHLYFYWYRQILGQKVEFLVSFYNNEISEKSEIFDDQFSVERPDGSNFTLKIRSTKLEDSAMYFCASSDRGQPQHFGDGTRLSIL.

Comment on this clone: The same CDR3 can be traced to other DNA sequences in this sample. The CDR3, as DNA: TGTGCCAGCAGCCTAGGCCTTAACCAAGAGACCCAGTACTTC. It yields the protein CASSLGLNQETQYF. The V call is TRBV5-4, the J call TRBJ2-5; no clear D. The germline V gene encodes CDR1 SGHNT and CDR2 YYREEE (reference sequence). The CDR3 sequence is 14 residues long. Trimming removed 4 bases from V and 0 bases from J, with 10 bases in between.

The gene calls are TRBV7-2 and TRBJ2-5; D tentatively fits TRBD1 or TRBD2 (5 bases each). Between the trimmed V and J ends, which lost 4 bases and 5 bases, there was a span of 11 bases. CDR1 is SGHTA, CDR2 FQGNSA, per germline. The CDR3 is 13 amino acids. This chain's CDR3 is CASSSGLWETQYF. The CDR3 DNA reads as TGTGCCAGCAGCTCGGGGCTCTGGGAGACCCAGTACTTC.

This clone was counted at least ten times. The chain employs TRBV18 and TRBJ2-7, with D hard to call. The CDR3 consists of 13 residues. V was pared by 2 bases and J by 5 bases, with 10 bases between. Germline V gene lookup returns CDR1 KGHSH and CDR2 LQKENI. Written as DNA, the CDR3 is TGTGCCAGCTCACCATCTTCCCGTAACGAGCAGTACTTC. Its protein is CASSPSSRNEQYF.

This clone was seen many times. This chain uses TRBV15 with TRBJ1-1; D is uncertain. Germline values: CDR1 LNHNV, CDR2 YYDKDF (reference sequence). V dropped 5 bases and J dropped 3 bases, with 10 bases sitting between them. The CDR3 consists of 13 residues. CDR3 nucleotides: TGTGCCACCAGCTCTACTCTGGACACTGAAGCTTTCTTT. Amino acids: CATSSTLDTEAFF.

Only a few counts were recorded for this clone. This rearrangement joins TRBV9 to TRBJ2-3; D gene unclear. V was trimmed by 0 bases and J by 4 bases, leaving 12 bases between them. The germline gives CDR1 SGDLS, CDR2 YYNGEE. The CDR3 has 15 residues. CDR3 sequence (DNA): TGTGCCAGCAGCGTAGAGGGCGGCTTCTCAGATACGCAGTATTTT. It specifies CASSVEGGFSDTQYF. The complete variable domain, with remaining parts taken from reference TRBV9 and TRBJ2-3, reads DSGVTQTPKHLITATGQRVTLRCSPRSGDLSVYWYQQSLDQGLQFLIQYYNGEERAKGNILERFSAQQFPDLHSELNLSSLELGDSALYFCASSVEGGFSDTQYFGPGTRLTVL.

This clone was seen only a few times. The chain has TRBV6-6 and TRBJ2-3, with TRBD2 as a possible D gene (5 bases). The germline V and J ends were trimmed by 2 bases and 2 bases, with 11 bases remaining between them. This CDR3 is built from 15 residues. Per the germline V gene, CDR1 is MNHNY and CDR2 is SVGAGI (reference sequence). The CDR3 reads CASSYLGDYTDTQYF. The CDR3 DNA reads as TGTGCCAGCAGTTACCTCGGTGACTACACAGATACGCAGTATTTT.

This clone appeared a few times. The genes are TRBV28 and TRBJ1-3; D unclear. Germline CDR1 is MDHEN and CDR2 is SYDVKM. Trimming left V 2 bases short and J 0 bases short, with 5 bases between. This CDR3 contains 14 residues. DNA of the CDR3: TGTGCCAGCAGTTTAGTAAGCTCTGGAAACACCATATATTTT. Protein product: CASSLVSSGNTIYF. Together with reference TRBV28 and TRBJ1-3, the CDR3 gives the full variable domain: DVKVTQSSRYLVKRTGEKVFLECVQDMDHENMFWYRQDPGLGLRLIYFSYDVKMKEKGDIPEGYSVSREKKERFSLILESASTNQTSMYLCASSLVSSGNTIYFGEGSWLTVV.

The rearrangement links TRBV5-6 to TRBJ1-2; TRBD1 matches 11 bases. This CDR3 spans 15 amino acids. The V gene end was trimmed by 2 bases and the J gene end by 5 bases; junction bases not matched to a gene: 5. Per germline, CDR1 SGHDT and CDR2 YYEEEE. CDR3 region: CASSFGGTGGYGYTF. In DNA, the CDR3 is TGTGCCAGCAGCTTCGGAGGGACAGGGGGATATGGCTACACCTTC.

This clone has at least ten counts. The chain combines TRBV18 with TRBJ2-1, with D unresolved. The ends were cut back, 6 bases at V and 8 bases at J, with 8 bases in the middle. Germline values: CDR1 KGHSH, CDR2 LQKENI. CDR3 length equals 11 residues. The CDR3 DNA is TGTGCCAGCTCCCAGCAGCATGAGCAGTTCTTC. Residues: CASSQQHEQFF.

Ten or more counts support this clone. This chain links TRBV19 with TRBJ2-3, with D unclear. Trimming pared 6 bases from V and 3 bases from J, leaving 13 bases between. The CDR3 spans 14 residues. Germline loops: CDR1 LNHDA, CDR2 SQIVND (reference sequence). This CDR3 reads CASRPGVSTDTQYF. As DNA, the CDR3 is TGTGCCAGTAGGCCCGGAGTGTCGACAGATACGCAGTATTTT.

This clone was detected a few times. The chain carries TRBV28 and TRBJ2-1, with 9 bases matching TRBD1. V gave up 7 bases and J gave up 4 bases; unmatched junction bases: 11. Germline values: CDR1 MDHEN, CDR2 SYDVKM. This CDR3 is 16 amino acids long. The CDR3 DNA sequence: TGTGCCAGCACCGAGAAAACAGGGGGCGCGTACAATGAGCAGTTCTTC. Translation gives CASTEKTGGAYNEQFF.

Only a few counts were recorded for this clone. The same CDR3 also results from other DNA sequences found in this sample. The chain uses TRBV5-1 and TRBJ1-4; D remains ambiguous. The V end was cut by 0 bases, the J end by 4 bases, with 7 bases between. Germline CDR1 is SGHRS and CDR2 is YFSETQ. This CDR3 is 14 amino acids long. CDR3 in amino acids: CASSLGQNNEKLFF. For the CDR3, the DNA is TGCGCCAGCAGCTTGGGGCAGAATAATGAAAAACTGTTTTTT.

There are many counts of this clone. V is TRBV11-1 and J is TRBJ2-1, with 8 bases fitting TRBD2. The CDR3 is 15 residues long. Germline V gene sequence: CDR1 SGHAT, CDR2 FQDESV (reference sequence). Losses at the gene ends were 5 bases for V and 9 bases for J; bases not matched to a gene: 12. In DNA, the CDR3 is TGTGCCAGCAGCCCGCAAGCGGGAGAGAAATCTGAGCAGTTCTTC. It yields the protein CASSPQAGEKSEQFF.

This chain uses TRBV29-1 with TRBJ1-1; 8 nucleotides line up with TRBD1. Per germline, CDR1 SQVTM and CDR2 ANQGSEA. This CDR3 has 13 residues. V was pared by 5 bases and J by 1 base, with 3 bases of the junction left unmatched. The CDR3 here is CSVRDRTNTEAFF. The CDR3 nucleotides are TGCAGCGTTAGGGACAGGACGAACACTGAAGCTTTCTTT.

This clone was seen a few times. The rearrangement joins TRBV9 to TRBJ2-7, with D maybe TRBD1 (5 bases). V was clipped by 2 bases and J by 6 bases, with 15 bases between them. The V gene's germline CDR1 is SGDLS and CDR2 YYNGEE. The CDR3 runs 14 residues. The CDR3 DNA reads TGTGCCAGCAGCGTCCGGCCAGGGCTGAGCGAGCAGTACTTC. Amino acids: CASSVRPGLSEQYF. The whole variable domain, remainder taken from reference TRBV9 and TRBJ2-7, is DSGVTQTPKHLITATGQRVTLRCSPRSGDLSVYWYQQSLDQGLQFLIQYYNGEERAKGNILERFSAQQFPDLHSELNLSSLELGDSALYFCASSVRPGLSEQYFGPGTRLTVT.

This clone was counted a few times. This sequence joins TRBV5-6 and TRBJ1-5; D ambiguous. Looked up from germline, CDR1 is SGHDT and CDR2 is YYEEEE. This CDR3 has 13 residues. With 4 bases removed from V and 3 bases from J, the gap between germline ends came to 8 bases. CDR3 region: CASSVGLNQPQHF. CDR3 coding DNA: TGTGCCAGCAGCGTAGGGCTCAATCAGCCCCAGCATTTT.

This clone was detected only a few times. This sequence joins TRBV7-6 and TRBJ2-2, with 12 nucleotides matching TRBD2. The V gene end was trimmed by 0 bases and the J gene end by 6 bases; junction bases not matched to a gene: 8. CDR1 and CDR2 (germline): SGHVS, FNYEAQ. The CDR3 extends over 18 amino acids. The CDR3 protein is CASSLAASGRAGSGELFF. The CDR3 DNA reads TGTGCCAGCAGCTTAGCGGCTAGCGGGAGGGCCGGGTCCGGGGAGCTGTTTTTT.

For this clone: This may be a read error, as it is one base from a much larger clone. This chain connects TRBV2 to TRBJ2-1, with 8 bases matching TRBD2. The junction had 11 bases not matched to a gene; V was cut back by 7 bases and J by 15 bases. This CDR3 has 12 amino acids. Germline V CDR1 and CDR2: SNHLY, FYNNEI. CDR3 sequence reads: CASNVRGRKPFF. CDR3 DNA: TGTGCCAGCAATGTACGCGGGAGGAAACCGTTCTTC.

At least ten counts were recorded for this clone. The CDR3 bases are TGTGCCAGCAGCCCCCTAGGGTACAGGGTAGATGAGCAGTTCTTC. Its protein is CASSPLGYRVDEQFF. The chain links TRBV5-6 to TRBJ2-1; perhaps TRBD1 as D (6 bases). The V end was cut by 4 bases, the J end by 8 bases, with 19 bases between. The CDR3 covers 15 residues. Germline loops: CDR1 SGHDT, CDR2 YYEEEE.

At least ten counts were recorded for this clone. The J gene is TRBJ2-2, the V gene TRBV6-5; D unresolved. CDR1 and CDR2 from the germline V gene are MNHEY and SVGAGI. The V gene lost 10 bases and the J gene lost 5 bases, with 8 bases spanning the gap. There are 11 residues in the CDR3. The CDR3 DNA reads as TGTGCCATCAGCGAGACCGGGGAGCTGTTTTTT. Its translation: CAISETGELFF.

The J gene is TRBJ2-2, the V gene TRBV10-3, with D possibly being TRBD1 (6 bases). The CDR3 runs to 16 residues. V gave up 2 bases and J gave up 0 bases, with 10 bases separating them. Germline CDR1 reads ENHRY; CDR2 reads SYGVKD. Here the CDR3 reads CAISETTGTNTGELFF. The CDR3 DNA follows: TGTGCCATCAGTGAGACTACAGGGACGAACACCGGGGAGCTGTTTTTT.

This clone was detected a few times. The rearrangement links TRBV7-2 to TRBJ1-5; 8 nucleotides align to TRBD1. After removal of 1 base from V and 0 bases from J, the junction contained 5 bases not matched to a gene. The CDR3 spans 17 residues. In germline, CDR1 is SGHTA, CDR2 FQGNSA. CDR3 amino acids: CASSLGTGRYSNQPQHF. CDR3 nucleotide sequence: TGTGCCAGCAGCTTAGGGACAGGGCGATATAGCAATCAGCCCCAGCATTTT. The complete variable domain, with remaining parts taken from reference TRBV7-2 and TRBJ1-5, reads GAGVSQSPSNKVTEKGKDVELRCDPISGHTALYWYRQSLGQGLEFLIYFQGNSAPDKSGLPSDRFSAERTGGSVSTLTIQRTQQEDSAVYLCASSLGTGRYSNQPQHFGDGTRLSIL.

The table lists this clone with a few counts. The CDR3 spells CASSLLRAGANVLTF. CDR3 bases: TGTGCCAGCAGTTTGTTGCGAGCTGGGGCCAACGTCCTGACTTTC. V is TRBV6-5 and J is TRBJ2-6; D remains unclear. Germline V gene lookup returns CDR1 MNHEY and CDR2 SVGAGI. Trimming took off 4 bases at V and 2 bases at J, with 9 bases between the two ends. The CDR3 is made up of 15 amino acids.

There are many counts of this clone. The DNA of the CDR3 is TGTGCCAGCAGTGAATTGAGCGGCTACGAGCAGTACTTC. The encoded protein is CASSELSGYEQYF. The chain links TRBV25-1 to TRBJ2-7, with D maybe TRBD2 (5 bases). This CDR3 region has 13 residues. Germline CDR1 reads MGHDK; CDR2 reads SYGVNS. V was pared by 1 base and J by 3 bases, with 7 bases between.

The chain recombines TRBV18 with TRBJ2-7; 9 nucleotides line up with TRBD1. CDR3 length equals 14 residues. Germline V lookup: CDR1 KGHSH, CDR2 LQKENI. After removal of 2 bases from V and 7 bases from J, the junction contained 6 bases not matched to a gene. DNA for the CDR3: TGTGCCAGCTCACCAGGGACAGGGCGTGGGGAGCAGTACTTC. Its translation is CASSPGTGRGEQYF.